This TCR beta chain was profiled in a study of blood T cell repertoires in COVID-19. Looking at the study overall: Sites across the United States, Italy and Spain contributed samples from acute and convalescent COVID-19. PBMCs, B-cell-depleted T cells, or T cells were the source of the cDNA or gDNA that made up the material.

TCRdb's table, derived via immunoSEQ multiplex PCR, lists solely in-frame clones and lacks some. This table holds about 160,000 clones, about 93% found once. Trimming stripped 4 bases from V and 8 bases from J, with 11 bases between. The V gene's germline CDR1 is SGDLS and CDR2 YYNGEE. The CDR3 runs 12 residues. This receptor was identified in a woman aged 50 to 60 with acute or convalescent COVID-19. The rearrangement joins TRBV9 to TRBJ2-3; D is undetermined. Sequenced material: peripheral blood. The CDR3 spells CASSTPLGTQYF. Written as DNA, the CDR3 is TGTGCCAGCAGCACCCCCCTCGGTACGCAGTATTTT. Combining the CDR3 with reference TRBV9 and TRBJ2-3 gives the whole variable domain DSGVTQTPKHLITATGQRVTLRCSPRSGDLSVYWYQQSLDQGLQFLIQYYNGEERAKGNILERFSAQQFPDLHSELNLSSLELGDSALYFCASSTPLGTQYFGPGTRLTVL.